This TCR beta chain was recorded in a study of post-analysis software for immune sequencing data. Prepared TCR beta cDNA libraries contained unique molecular identifiers. MiXCR, applied by TCRdb to the PCR reads, yields one record per CDR3 protein. The sample holds about 760,000 distinct CDR3 sequences, roughly 27% seen once. In this sample, this clonotype turned up many times. Its antigen is currently unknown. Trimming left V 8 bases short and J 4 bases short, with 11 bases between. Germline assignment: CDR1 MDHEN and CDR2 SYDVKM. This CDR3 spans 12 amino acids. Study conclusions and caveats: Samples made in the same batch grouped tightly together by F measure. Patients used roughly five TRBV segments, including TRBV5-6, TRBV5-1 and TRBV20-1, more often than controls.

Input material: blood. This chain joins TRBV28 and TRBJ1-2; D is perhaps TRBD1 (5 bases). The receptor was derived from a girl aged 5-17 years with multiple sclerosis. The CDR3 nucleotides read TGTGCCAGCCTGGGGGTTGGCTATGGCTACACCTTC. This encodes CASLGVGYGYTF.